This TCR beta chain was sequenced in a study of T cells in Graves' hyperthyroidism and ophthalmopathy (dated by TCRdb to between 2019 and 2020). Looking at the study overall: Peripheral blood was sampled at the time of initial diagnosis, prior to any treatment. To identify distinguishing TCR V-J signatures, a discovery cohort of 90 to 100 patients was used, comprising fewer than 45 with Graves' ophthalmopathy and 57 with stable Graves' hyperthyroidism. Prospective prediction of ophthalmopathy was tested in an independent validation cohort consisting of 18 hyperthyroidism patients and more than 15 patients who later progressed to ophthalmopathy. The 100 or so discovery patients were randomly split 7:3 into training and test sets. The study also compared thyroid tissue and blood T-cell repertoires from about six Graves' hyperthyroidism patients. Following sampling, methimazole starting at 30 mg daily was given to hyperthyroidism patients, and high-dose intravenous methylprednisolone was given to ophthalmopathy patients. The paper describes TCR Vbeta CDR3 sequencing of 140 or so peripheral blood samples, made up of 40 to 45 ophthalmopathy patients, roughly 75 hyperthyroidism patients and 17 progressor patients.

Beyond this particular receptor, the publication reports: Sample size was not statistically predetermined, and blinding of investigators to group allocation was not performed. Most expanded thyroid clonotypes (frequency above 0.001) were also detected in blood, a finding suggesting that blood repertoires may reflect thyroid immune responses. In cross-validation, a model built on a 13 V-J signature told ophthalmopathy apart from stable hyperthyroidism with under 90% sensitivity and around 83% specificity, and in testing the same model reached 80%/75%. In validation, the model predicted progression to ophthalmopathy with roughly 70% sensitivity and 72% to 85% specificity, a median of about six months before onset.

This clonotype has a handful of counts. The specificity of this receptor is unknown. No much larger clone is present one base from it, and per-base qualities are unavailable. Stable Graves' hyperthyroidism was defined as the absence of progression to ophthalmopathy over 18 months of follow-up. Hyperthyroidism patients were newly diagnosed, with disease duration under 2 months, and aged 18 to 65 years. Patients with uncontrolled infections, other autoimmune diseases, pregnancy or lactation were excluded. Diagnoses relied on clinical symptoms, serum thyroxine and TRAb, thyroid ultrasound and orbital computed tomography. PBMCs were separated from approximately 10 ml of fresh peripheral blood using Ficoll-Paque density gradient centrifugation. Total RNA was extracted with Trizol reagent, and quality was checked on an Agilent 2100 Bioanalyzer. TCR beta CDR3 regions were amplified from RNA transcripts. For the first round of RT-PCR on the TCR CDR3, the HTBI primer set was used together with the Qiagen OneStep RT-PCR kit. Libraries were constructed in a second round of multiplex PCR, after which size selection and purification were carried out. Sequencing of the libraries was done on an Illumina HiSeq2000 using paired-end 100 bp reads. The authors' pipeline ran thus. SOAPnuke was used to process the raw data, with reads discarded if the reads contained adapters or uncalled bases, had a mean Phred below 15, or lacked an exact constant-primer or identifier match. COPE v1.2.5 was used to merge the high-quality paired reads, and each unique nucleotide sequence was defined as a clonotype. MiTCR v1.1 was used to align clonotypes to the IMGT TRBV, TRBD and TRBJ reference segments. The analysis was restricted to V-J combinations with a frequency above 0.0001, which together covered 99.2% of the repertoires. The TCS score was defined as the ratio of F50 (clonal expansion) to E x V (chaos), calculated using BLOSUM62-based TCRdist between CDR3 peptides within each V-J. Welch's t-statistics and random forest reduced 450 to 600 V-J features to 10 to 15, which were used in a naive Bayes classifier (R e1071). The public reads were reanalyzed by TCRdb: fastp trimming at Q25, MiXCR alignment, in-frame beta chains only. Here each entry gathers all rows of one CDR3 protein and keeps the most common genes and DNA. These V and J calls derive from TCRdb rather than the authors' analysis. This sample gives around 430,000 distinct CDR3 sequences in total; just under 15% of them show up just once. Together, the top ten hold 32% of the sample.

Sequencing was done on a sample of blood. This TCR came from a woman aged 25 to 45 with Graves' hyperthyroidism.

The DNA reads as follows: TGTGCCACCGATCCCTCAGAACAAGAGACCCAGTACTTC. The resulting protein is CATDPSEQETQYF. The sequence links TRBV24-1 to TRBJ2-5; the D gene cannot be named for sure. Cut back by 9 bases and 2 bases, the V and J ends lie 12 bases apart. The CDR3 measures 13 amino acids from cysteine to phenylalanine. CDR3 DNA only is kept here, 39 bases in frame from base 1. The germline V gene sets CDR1 to KGHDR and CDR2 to SFDVKD.